Below, one TCR beta chain is given with its context. Its target is not known. The cDNA for TCR beta came from 5'RACE template switching with UMIs. TCRdb reprocessed the 5' RACE reads and reports one entry per CDR3 protein, with no DNA. The sample has about 32,000 distinct CDR3 sequences. This sample was taken from a study of T cells expressing NK-cell markers. General observations from the study: The CD3+CD56-NKG2C+ fraction was also led by these clonotypes in several donors. Among CD8+ T cells from 5 to 7 donors, dominant NKG2C+ clonotypes accounted for roughly 1.0-7.0%.

This TCR came from a woman aged 18-70 years in good health. The specimen sequenced was blood T cells: a sorted CD56 or NKG2C T cell subset, CD4+ or CD8+ T cells, or bulk PBMC T cells (not recorded which).

CDR3: CASSLDRTGFSGNTIYF. V and J are TRBV7-9 and TRBJ1-3; TCRdb names TRBD1, which stays unverified in the absence of DNA. The CDR3 has 17 residues. Germline CDR1 SEHNR, CDR2 FQNEAQ (reference sequence). The variable domain in full, with the rest retrieved from reference TRBV7-9 and TRBJ1-3, is DTGVSQNPRHKITKRGQNVTFRCDPISEHNRLYWYRQTLGQGPEFLTYFQNEAQLEKSRLLSDRFSAERPKGSFSTLEIQRTEQGDSAMYLCASSLDRTGFSGNTIYFGEGSWLTVV.